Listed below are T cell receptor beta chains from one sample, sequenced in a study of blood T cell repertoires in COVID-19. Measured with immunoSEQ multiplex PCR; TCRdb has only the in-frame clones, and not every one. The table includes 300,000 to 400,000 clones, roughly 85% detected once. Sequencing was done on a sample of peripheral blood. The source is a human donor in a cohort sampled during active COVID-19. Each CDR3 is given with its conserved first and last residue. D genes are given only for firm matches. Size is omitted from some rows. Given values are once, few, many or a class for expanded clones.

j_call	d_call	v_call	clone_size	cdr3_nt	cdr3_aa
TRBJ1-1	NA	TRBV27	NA	TGTGCCAGCAGTCCCCAGGGTACGGAAGCTTTCTTT	CASSPQGTEAFF
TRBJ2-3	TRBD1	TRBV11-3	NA	TGTGCCAGCAGCTTTTCAACAGGGGGATCGGCAGATACGCAGTATTTT	CASSFSTGGSADTQYF
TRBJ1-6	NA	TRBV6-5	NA	TGTGCCAGCAGCCTTTCGGGGGATTCACCCCTCCACTTT	CASSLSGDSPLHF
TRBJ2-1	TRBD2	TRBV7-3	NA	TGTGCCAGCAGCCTCTCAACCGGGACTATAGTGGGTGAGCAGTTCTTC	CASSLSTGTIVGEQFF
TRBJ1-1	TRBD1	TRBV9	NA	TGTGCCAGCAGCGCATTTCAGGGGGCTGGGACTGAAGCTTTCTTT	CASSAFQGAGTEAFF
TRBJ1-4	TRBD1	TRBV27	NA	TGTGCCGTAAGGGCAGGGGGGAGGAAACTGTTTTTT	CAVRAGGRKLFF
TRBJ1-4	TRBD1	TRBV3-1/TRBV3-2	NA	TGTGCCAGCAGCCAAGCCAGGGGACAGGGCGAAAAACTGTTTTTT	CASSQARGQGEKLFF
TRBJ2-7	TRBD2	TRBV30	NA	TGTGCCTGGAGTGTACAGATAGGGAGGGGATCCTACGAGCAGTACTTC	CAWSVQIGRGSYEQYF
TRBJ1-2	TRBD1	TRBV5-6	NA	TGTGCCAGCAGCCCTGTTTGGGGGAGAGGGGGCGGCGGCGGCTACACCTTC	CASSPVWGRGGGGGYTF
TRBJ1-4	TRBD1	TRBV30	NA	TGTGCCTGGAGTGTAGGGACAGGGGGGCCTAATGAAAAACTGTTTTTT	CAWSVGTGGPNEKLFF
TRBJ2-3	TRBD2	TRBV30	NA	TGTGCCTGGACGACTAGCCGAGATACGCAGTATTTT	CAWTTSRDTQYF
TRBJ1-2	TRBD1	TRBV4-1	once	TGCGCCAGCAGCCCCGCCGGACAGGGGTATGGCTACACCTTC	CASSPAGQGYGYTF
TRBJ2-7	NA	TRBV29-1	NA	TGCAGCGTTGAACAGGGAAGTTCCTACGAGCAGTACTTC	CSVEQGSSYEQYF
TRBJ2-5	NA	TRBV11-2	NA	TGTGCCAGCAGCTTAGTCCCACAGTACCAAGAGACCCAGTACTTC	CASSLVPQYQETQYF